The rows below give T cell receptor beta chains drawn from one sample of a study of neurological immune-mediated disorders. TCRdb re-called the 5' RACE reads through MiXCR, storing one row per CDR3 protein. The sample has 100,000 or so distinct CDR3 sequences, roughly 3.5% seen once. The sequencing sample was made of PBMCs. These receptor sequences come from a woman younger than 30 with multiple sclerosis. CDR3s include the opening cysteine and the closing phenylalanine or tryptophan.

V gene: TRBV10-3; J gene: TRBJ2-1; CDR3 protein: CAISEGGGDYNEQFF
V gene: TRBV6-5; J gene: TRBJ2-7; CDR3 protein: CASTTLDRVQQYF
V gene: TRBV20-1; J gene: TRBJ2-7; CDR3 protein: CSALAGPSYEQYF
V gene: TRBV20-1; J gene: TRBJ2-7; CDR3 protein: CSAEKEQVPYEQYF
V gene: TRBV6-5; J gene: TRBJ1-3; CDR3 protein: CASSIGTRRNTIYF
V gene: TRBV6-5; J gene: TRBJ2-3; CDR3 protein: CASSYSTVGSTDTQYF
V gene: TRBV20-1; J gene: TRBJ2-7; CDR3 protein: CSALRTGRVDEQYF
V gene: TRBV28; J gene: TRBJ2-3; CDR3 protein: CASSLSGTSRSTDTQYF
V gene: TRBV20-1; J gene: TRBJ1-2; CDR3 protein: CSAVPPGQGARGGYTF
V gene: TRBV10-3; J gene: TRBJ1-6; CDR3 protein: CAISPGQSNSPLHF
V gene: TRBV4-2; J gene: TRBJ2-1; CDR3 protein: CASSWRDEQFF
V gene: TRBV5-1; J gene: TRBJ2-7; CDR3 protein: CASSLRGYSYEQYF
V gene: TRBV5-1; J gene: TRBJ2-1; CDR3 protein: CASSPGTILNEQFF
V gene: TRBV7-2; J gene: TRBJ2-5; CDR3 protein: CASSSTGTGGETQYF
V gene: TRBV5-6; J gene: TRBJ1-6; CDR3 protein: CASSSGQVYNASPLHF
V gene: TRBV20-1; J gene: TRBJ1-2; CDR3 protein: CSATQDGDYGYTF
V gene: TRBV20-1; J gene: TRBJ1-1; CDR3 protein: CSAQLGTATEAFF
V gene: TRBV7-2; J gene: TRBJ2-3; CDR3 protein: CASSMAALGTDTQYF
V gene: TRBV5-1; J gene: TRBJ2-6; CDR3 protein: CASNAGPGANVLTF
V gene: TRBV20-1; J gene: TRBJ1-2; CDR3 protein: CSAGVAGVFNYGYTF
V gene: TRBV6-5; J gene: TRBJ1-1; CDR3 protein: CASRLIRGLGNTEAFF
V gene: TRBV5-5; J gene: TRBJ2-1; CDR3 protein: CASSLGDRADNEQFF
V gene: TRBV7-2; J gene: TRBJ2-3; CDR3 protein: CASSLAGTGGMDTQYF